This T cell receptor (beta chain) was identified during a study of metastatic and nonmetastatic thyroid tumors. Germline CDR1 is MNHEY and CDR2 is SMNVEV (reference sequence). This CDR3 is built from 16 residues. Trimming took off 8 bases at V and 3 bases at J, with 17 bases between the two ends. This clone was counted many times. MiXCR was used by TCRdb to re-call the PCR reads. The sample holds 23,000 or so clones; around 21% are singletons and the top ten take roughly 28%. No treatment had been given to any patient before thyroid surgery. V and J are TRBV27 and TRBJ2-6; tentative D call: TRBD1 (6 bases). What was sequenced was blood. This clonotype originated in a female donor with papillary thyroid cancer or a benign thyroid nodule (not recorded which). Some clones in this sample may be carry-over from other donors' samples. The CDR3 reads CASGPLTGHGANVLTF. The CDR3 DNA reads as TGTGCCAGCGGACCACTTACAGGGCATGGGGCCAACGTCCTGACTTTC.